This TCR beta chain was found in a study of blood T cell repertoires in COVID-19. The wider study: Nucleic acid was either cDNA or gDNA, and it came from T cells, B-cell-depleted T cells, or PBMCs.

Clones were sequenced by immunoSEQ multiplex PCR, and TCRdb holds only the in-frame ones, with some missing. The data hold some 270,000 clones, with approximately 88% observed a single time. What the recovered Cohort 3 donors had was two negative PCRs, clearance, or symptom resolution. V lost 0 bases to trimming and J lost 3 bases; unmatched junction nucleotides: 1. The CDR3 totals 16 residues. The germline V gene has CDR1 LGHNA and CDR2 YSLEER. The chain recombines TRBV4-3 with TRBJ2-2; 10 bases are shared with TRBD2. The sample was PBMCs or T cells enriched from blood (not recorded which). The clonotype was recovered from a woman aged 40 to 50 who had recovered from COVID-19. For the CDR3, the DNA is TGCGCCAGCAGCCAAGAGCTAGCGGGAGACACCGGGGAGCTGTTTTTT. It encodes CASSQELAGDTGELFF.